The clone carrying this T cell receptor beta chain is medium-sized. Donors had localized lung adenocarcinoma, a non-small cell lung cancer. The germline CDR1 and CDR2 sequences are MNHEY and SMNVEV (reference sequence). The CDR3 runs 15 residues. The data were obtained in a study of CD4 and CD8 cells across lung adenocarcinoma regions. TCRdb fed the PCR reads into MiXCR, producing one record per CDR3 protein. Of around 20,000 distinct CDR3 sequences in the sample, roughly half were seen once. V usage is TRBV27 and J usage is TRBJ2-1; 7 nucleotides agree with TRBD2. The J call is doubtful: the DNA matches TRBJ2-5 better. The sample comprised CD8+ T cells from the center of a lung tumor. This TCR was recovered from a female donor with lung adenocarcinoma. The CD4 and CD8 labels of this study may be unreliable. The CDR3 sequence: CASRPGGRQVGTQYF. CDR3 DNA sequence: TGTGCCAGCAGACCGGGGGGAAGGCAAGTCGGGACCCAGTACTTC.